The clone carrying this T cell receptor (beta chain) was seen a few times. This entry belongs to a study of early T cells in non-severe SARS-CoV-2 infection. Unique molecular identifiers were added to individual cDNA molecules. TCRdb itself ran the 5' RACE reads through MiXCR, one entry per CDR3 protein. The sample lists approximately 60,000 distinct CDR3 sequences, about 12% seen once, with approximately 2.9% in the top ten. The junction had 14 bases not matched to a gene; V was cut back by 6 bases and J by 6 bases. The CDR3 contains 15 residues. CDR1 is DFQATT and CDR2 is SNEGSKA in the germline V gene (reference sequence).

The V and J genes are TRBV20-1 and TRBJ2-1; 7 bases match TRBD2. The clonotype comes from an adult who was a healthcare worker with PCR-confirmed SARS-CoV-2 infection or an uninfected control (not recorded which). Sequencing was done on a sample of whole blood. The CDR3 nucleotides are TGCAGTGCCGAAACTAGGGCTAGCGGCCCCAATGAGCAGTTCTTC. Protein product: CSAETRASGPNEQFF.